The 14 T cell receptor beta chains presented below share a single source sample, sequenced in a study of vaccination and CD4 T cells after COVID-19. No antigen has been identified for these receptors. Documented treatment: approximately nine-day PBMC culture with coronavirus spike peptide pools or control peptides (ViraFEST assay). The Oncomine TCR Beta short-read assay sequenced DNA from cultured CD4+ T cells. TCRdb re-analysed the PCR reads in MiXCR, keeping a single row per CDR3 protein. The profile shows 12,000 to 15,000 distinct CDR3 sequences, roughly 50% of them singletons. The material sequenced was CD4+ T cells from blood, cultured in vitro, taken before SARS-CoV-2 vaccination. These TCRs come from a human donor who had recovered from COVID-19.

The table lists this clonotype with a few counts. The CDR3, as DNA: TGTGCCACCAGTGACAGGGGGACCGAGACCTACAATGAGCAGTTCTTC. It translates to CATSDRGTETYNEQFF. The rearrangement joins TRBV24-1 to TRBJ2-1; 7 bases agree with TRBD1. Germline lookup yields CDR1 KGHDR and CDR2 SFDVKD. The CDR3 is 16 amino acids. The ends lost 4 bases at V and 2 bases at J; junction bases unmatched: 7.

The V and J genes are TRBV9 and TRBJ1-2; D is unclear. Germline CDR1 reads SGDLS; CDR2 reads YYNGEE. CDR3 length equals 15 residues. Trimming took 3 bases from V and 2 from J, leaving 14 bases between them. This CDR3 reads CASSDHSLANYGYTF. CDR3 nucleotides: TGTGCCAGCAGCGATCACAGTTTAGCAAACTATGGCTACACCTTC.

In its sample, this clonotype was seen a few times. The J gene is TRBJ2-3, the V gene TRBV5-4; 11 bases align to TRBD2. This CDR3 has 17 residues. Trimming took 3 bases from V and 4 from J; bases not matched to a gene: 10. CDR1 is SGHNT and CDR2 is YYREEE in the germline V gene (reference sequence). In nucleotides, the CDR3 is TGTGCCAGCAGCTCTAAAACTAGCGGGAGTGGGCCAGATACGCAGTATTTT. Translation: CASSSKTSGSGPDTQYF.

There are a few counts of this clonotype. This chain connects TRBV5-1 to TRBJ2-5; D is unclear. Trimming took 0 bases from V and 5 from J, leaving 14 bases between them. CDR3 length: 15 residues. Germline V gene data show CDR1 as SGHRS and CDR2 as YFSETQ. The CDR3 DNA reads TGCGCCAGCAGCTTGGCCGGTCCTCTTCGGGAGACCCAGTACTTC. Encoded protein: CASSLAGPLRETQYF.

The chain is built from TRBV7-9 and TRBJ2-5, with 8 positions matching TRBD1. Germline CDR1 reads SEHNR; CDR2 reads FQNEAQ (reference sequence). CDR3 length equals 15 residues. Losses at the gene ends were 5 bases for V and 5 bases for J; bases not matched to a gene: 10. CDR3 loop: CASSPTGGNRETQYF. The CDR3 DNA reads TGTGCCAGCAGCCCCACAGGGGGTAATAGGGAGACCCAGTACTTC.

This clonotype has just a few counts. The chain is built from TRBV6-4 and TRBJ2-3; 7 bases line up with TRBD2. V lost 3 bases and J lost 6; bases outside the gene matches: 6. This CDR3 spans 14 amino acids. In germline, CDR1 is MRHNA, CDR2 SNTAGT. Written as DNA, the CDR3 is TGTGCCAGCAGTGAAGGTAGCGGGTCGGATACGCAGTATTTT. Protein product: CASSEGSGSDTQYF.

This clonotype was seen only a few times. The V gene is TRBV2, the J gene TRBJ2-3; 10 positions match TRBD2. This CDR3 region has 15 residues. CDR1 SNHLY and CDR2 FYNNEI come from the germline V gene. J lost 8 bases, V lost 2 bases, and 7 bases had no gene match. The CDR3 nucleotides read TGTGCCAGCAGTGAATCCGGACTAGCGGCCTCTACGCAGTATTTT. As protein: CASSESGLAASTQYF.

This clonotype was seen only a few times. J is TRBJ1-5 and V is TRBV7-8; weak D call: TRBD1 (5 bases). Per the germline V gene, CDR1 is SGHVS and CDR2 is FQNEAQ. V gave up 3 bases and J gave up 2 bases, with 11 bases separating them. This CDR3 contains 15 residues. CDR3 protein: CASSFRMGGNQPQHF. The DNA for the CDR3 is TGTGCCAGCAGCTTTCGGATGGGGGGCAATCAGCCCCAGCATTTT.

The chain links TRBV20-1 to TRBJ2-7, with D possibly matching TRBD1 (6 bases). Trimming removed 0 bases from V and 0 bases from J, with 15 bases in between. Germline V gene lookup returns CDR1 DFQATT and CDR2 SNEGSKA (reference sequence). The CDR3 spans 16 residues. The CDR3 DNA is TGCAGTGCTAGAGAGGGGGCAGCTCGTAGCTCCTACGAGCAGTACTTC. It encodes CSAREGAARSSYEQYF.

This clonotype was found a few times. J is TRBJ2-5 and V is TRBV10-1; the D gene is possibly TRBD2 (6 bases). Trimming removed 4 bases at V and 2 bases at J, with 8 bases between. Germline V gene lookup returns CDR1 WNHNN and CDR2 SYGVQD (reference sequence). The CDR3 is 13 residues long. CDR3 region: CASSVGGQETQYF. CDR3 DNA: TGCGCCAGCAGTGTTGGGGGGCAAGAGACCCAGTACTTC.

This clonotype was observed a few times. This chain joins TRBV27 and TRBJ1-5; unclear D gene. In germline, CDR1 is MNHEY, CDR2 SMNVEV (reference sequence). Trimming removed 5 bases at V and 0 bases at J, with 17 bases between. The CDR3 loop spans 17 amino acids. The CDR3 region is CASSPTPQRYSNQPQHF. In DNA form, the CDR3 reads TGTGCCAGCAGTCCCACACCGCAAAGGTATAGCAATCAGCCCCAGCATTTT.

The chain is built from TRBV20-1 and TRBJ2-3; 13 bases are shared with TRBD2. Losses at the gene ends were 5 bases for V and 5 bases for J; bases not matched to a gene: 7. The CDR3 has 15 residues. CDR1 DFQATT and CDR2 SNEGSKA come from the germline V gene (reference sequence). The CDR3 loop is CSAQLAGGPQDTQYF. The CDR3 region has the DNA TGCAGTGCTCAACTAGCGGGAGGGCCCCAAGATACGCAGTATTTT.

This CDR3 reads CASSSGGSPTGTDTQYF. For the CDR3, the DNA is TGTGCCAGCAGCTCGGGCGGGTCCCCCACGGGCACAGATACGCAGTATTTT. The chain has TRBV21-1 and TRBJ2-3; TRBD1 is taken as the D call from the table, unchecked against the DNA. TRBV21-1 constitutes a pseudogene. This CDR3 comprises 17 residues.

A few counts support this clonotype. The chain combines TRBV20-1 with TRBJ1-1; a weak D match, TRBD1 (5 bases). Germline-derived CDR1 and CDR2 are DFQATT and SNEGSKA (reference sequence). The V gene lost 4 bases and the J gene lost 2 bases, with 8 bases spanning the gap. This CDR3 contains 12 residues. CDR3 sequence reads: CSAKQVNTEAFF. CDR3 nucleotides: TGCAGTGCTAAACAGGTAAACACTGAAGCTTTCTTT.